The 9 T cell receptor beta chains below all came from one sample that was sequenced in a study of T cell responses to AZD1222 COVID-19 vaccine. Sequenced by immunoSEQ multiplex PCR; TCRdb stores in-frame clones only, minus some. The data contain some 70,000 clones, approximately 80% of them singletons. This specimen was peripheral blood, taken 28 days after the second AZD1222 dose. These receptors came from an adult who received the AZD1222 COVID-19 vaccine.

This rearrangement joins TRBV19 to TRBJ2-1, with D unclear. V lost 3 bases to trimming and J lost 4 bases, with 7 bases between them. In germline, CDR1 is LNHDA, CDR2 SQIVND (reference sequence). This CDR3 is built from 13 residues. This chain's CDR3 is CASSIGLYNEQFF. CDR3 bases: TGTGCCAGTAGTATCGGGCTATACAATGAGCAGTTCTTC.

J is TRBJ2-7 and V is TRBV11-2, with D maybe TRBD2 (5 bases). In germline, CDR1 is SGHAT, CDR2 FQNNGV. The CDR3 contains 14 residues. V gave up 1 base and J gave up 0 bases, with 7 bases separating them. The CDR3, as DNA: TGTGCCAGCAGCTTAGTTGGGAGCTCCTACGAGCAGTACTTC. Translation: CASSLVGSSYEQYF.

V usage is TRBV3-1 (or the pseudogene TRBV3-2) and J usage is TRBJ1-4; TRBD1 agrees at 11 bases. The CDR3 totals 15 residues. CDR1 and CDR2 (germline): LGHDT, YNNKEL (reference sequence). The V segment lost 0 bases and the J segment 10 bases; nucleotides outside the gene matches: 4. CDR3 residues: CASSQDPGTGGKLFF. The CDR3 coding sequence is TGTGCCAGCAGCCAAGACCCCGGGACAGGGGGAAAACTGTTTTTT.

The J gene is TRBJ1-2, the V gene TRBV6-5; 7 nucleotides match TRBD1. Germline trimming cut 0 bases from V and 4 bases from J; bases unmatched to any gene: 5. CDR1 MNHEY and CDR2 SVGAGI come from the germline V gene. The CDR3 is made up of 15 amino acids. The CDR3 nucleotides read TGTGCCAGCAGTTACTCGAGACAGGGCGGCTATGGCTACACCTTC. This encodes CASSYSRQGGYGYTF.

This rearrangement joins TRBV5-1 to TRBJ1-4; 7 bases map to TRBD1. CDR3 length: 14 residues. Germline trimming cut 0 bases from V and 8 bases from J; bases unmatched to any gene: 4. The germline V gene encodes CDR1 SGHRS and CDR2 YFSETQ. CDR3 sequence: CASSLGQGQEKLFF. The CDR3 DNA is TGCGCCAGCAGCTTGGGACAGGGCCAGGAAAAACTGTTTTTT. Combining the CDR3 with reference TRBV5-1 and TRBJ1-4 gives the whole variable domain KAGVTQTPRYLIKTRGQQVTLSCSPISGHRSVSWYQQTPGQGLQFLFEYFSETQRNKGNFPGRFSGRQFSNSRSEMNVSTLELGDSALYLCASSLGQGQEKLFFGSGTQLSVL.

The CDR3 DNA reads as TGTGCCAGCTCCCAACGGCGCGGGAGCGGGGGAGATACGCAGTATTTT. Translated, it gives CASSQRRGSGGDTQYF. The chain uses TRBV18 and TRBJ2-3; 8 bases are shared with TRBD2. There are 16 residues in the CDR3. With 6 bases clipped from V and 5 bases from J, the junction kept 13 bases outside the gene matches. Germline V gives CDR1 KGHSH, CDR2 LQKENI.

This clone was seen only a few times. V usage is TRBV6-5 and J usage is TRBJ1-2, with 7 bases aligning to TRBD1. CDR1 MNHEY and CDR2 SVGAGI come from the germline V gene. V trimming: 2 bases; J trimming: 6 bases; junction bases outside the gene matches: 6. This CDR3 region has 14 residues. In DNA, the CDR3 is TGTGCCAGCAGTTACCTGGGCAGGGGGGATGGCTACACCTTC. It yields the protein CASSYLGRGDGYTF.

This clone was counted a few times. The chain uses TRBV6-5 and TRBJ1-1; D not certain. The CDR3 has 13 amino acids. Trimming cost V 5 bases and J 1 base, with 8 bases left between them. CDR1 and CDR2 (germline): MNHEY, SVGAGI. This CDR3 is CASSNRQNTEAFF. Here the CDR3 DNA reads TGTGCCAGCAGTAACCGACAGAACACTGAAGCTTTCTTT.

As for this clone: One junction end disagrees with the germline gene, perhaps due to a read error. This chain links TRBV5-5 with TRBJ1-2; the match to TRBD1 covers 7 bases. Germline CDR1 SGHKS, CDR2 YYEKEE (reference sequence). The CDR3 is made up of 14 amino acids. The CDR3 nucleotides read TGTGCCAGCAGCACCTCACCCGGGACAGACATCAATAACTTC. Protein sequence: CASSTSPGTDINNF.